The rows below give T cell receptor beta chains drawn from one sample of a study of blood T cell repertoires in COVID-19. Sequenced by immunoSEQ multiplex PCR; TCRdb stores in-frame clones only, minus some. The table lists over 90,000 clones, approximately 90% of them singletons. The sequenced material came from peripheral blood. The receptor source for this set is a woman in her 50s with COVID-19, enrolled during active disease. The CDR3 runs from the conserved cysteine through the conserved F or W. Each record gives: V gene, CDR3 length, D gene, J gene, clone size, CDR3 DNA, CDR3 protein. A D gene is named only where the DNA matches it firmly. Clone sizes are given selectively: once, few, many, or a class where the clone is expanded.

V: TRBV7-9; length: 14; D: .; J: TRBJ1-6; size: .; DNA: TGTGCCAGCAGCTTGGCTCAGTATAATTCACCCCTCCACTTT; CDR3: CASSLAQYNSPLHF
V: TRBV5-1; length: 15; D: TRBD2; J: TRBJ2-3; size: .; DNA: TGCGCCAGCAGCTTGTTTAGCGGGGACACAGATACGCAGTATTTT; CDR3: CASSLFSGDTDTQYF
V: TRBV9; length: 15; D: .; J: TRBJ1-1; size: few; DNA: TGTGCCAGCAGCCCCCTAACAGGGTCGGAGACTGAAGCTTTCTTT; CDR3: CASSPLTGSETEAFF
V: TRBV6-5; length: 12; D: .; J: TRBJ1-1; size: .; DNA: TGTGCCAGCAGTCCTACGCCCCCAGAAGCTTTCTTT; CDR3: CASSPTPPEAFF
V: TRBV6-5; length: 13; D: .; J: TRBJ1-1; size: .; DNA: TGTGCCAGCAGGAAAACAGGGAACACTGAAGCTTTCTTT; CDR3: CASRKTGNTEAFF
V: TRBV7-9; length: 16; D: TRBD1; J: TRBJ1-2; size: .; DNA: TGTGCCAGCAGCCCCCTAGGGGACAGGGGTAACTATGGCTACACCTTC; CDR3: CASSPLGDRGNYGYTF
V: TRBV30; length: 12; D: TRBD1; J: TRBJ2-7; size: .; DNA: TGTGCCTGGAGGGGGACAGGCTACGAGCAGTACTTC; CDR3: CAWRGTGYEQYF
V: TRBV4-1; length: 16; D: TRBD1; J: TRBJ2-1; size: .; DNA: TGCGCCAGCAGCCAAGAACAGGGGACCCCCTACAATGAGCAGTTCTTC; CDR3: CASSQEQGTPYNEQFF
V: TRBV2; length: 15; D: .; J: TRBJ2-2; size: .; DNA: TGTGCCAGCAGTCTCGGACAGCCGAACACCGGGGAGCTGTTTTTT; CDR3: CASSLGQPNTGELFF
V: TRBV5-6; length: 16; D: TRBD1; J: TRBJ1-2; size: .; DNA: TGTGCCAGCAGCTCAACAACCCGGGACAGTAACTATGGCTACACCTTC; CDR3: CASSSTTRDSNYGYTF
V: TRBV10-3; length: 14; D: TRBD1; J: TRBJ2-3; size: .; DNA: TGTGCCATCAGCCAAGGGACAGGGTCAGATACGCAGTATTTT; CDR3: CAISQGTGSDTQYF
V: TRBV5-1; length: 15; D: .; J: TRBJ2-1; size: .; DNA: TGCGCCAGCAGCTTGGACAGGGACTCCTACAATGAGCAGTTCTTC; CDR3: CASSLDRDSYNEQFF
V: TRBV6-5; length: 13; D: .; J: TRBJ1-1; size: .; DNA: TGTGCCAGCAGTTACTCGCCCGGGTCTGAAGCTTTCTTT; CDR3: CASSYSPGSEAFF
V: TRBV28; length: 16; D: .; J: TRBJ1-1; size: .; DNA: TGTGCCAGCAGTCCGGTATGGGGGGGAGGATGGGCTGAAGCTTTCTTT; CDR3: CASSPVWGGGWAEAFF
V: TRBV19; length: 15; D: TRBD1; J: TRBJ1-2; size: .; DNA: TGTGCCAGTAGTCTAACCCTGACAGGGGTGGATGGCTACACCTTC; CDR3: CASSLTLTGVDGYTF
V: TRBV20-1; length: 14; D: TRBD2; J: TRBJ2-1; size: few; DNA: TGCAGTGCTAGTTTCACTAGCGGGGGACCCGAGCAGTTCTTC; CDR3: CSASFTSGGPEQFF
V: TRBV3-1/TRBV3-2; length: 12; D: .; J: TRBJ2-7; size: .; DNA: TGCTCCTGTGGGGGGGCCTCCTACGAGCAGTACTTC; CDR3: CSCGGASYEQYF
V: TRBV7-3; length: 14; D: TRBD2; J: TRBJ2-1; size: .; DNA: TGTGCCAGCAGCTTAGGGCTAGCGGGGGGTGAGCAGTTCTTC; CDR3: CASSLGLAGGEQFF
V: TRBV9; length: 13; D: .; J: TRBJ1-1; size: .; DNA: TGTGCCAGCAGCGTAACGAGGGGGACTGAAGCTTTCTTT; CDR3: CASSVTRGTEAFF
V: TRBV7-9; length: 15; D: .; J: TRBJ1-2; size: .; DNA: TGTGCCAGCAGCTTAGCGCTAGGCGCCATGGCTGGCTACACCTTC; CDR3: CASSLALGAMAGYTF
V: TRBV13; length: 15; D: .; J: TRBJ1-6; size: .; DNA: TGTGCCAGCAGCTTAAGGTTAGGGAGACATTCACCCCTCCACTTT; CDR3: CASSLRLGRHSPLHF
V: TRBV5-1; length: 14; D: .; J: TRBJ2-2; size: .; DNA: TGCGCCAGCAGCGGGACTGGGAACACCGGGGAGCTGTTTTTT; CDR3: CASSGTGNTGELFF
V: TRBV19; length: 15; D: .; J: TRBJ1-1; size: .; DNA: TGTGCCAGTAGTATAGGGGGCGATAGACACACTGAAGCTTTCTTT; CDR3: CASSIGGDRHTEAFF
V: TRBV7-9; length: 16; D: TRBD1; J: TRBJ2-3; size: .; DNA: TGTGCCAGCAGCCCCTCCTTCCAGGGGGACACAGATACGCAGTATTTT; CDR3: CASSPSFQGDTDTQYF
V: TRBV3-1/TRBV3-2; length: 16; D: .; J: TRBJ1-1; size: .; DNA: TGTGCCAGCAGCCCGCGGGACCGGGGGGGGTGGACTGAAGCTTTCTTT; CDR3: CASSPRDRGGWTEAFF
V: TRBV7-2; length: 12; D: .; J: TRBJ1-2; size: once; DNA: TGTGCCAGCAGAGCCTCTAACTATGGCTACACCTTC; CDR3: CASRASNYGYTF
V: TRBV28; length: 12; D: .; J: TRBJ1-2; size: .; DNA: TGTGCCAGCAGTTTAGACAAATATGGCTACACCTTC; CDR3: CASSLDKYGYTF
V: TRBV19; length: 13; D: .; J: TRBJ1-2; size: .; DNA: TGTGCCAGTAAGGAGCCGACTTTCTATGGCTACACCTTC; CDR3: CASKEPTFYGYTF
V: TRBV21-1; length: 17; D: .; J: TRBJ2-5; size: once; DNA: TGTGCCAGCAGCATTACCCCCTCCGGGACGGGGGGGCTCTCCCAGTACTTC; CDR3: CASSITPSGTGGLSQYF
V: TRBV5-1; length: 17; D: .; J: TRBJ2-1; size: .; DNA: TGCGCCAGCAGCTCCGCCCTCGCGGGGGACAACTACAATGAGCAGTTCTTC; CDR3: CASSSALAGDNYNEQFF
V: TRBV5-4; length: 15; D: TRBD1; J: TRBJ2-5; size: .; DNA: TGTGCCAGCAGCTTGGGGGGACAGGGGAAGGAGACCCAGTACTTC; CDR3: CASSLGGQGKETQYF
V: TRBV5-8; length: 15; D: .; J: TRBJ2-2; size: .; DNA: TGTGCCAGCAGCTTGAATTCAGGGCATACCGGGGAGCTGTTTTTT; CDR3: CASSLNSGHTGELFF
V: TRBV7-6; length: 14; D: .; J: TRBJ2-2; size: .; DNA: TGTGCCAGCAGCTTATCCGCAGGGTCCGGGGAGCTGTTTTTT; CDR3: CASSLSAGSGELFF
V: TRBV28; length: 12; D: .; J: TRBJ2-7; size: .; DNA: TGTGCCAGCACCGCGGGCTCGGGGGGCTGGATCTTC; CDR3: CASTAGSGGWIF
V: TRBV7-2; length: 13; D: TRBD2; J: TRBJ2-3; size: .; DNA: TGTGCCAGCAGCCACCCCGCGGGGGGGGCCCAGAATTTT; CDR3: CASSHPAGGAQNF
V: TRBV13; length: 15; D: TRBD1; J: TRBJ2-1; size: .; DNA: TGTGCCAGCAGCCCATCGACAGGGGGCTTAAATGAGCAGTTCTTC; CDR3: CASSPSTGGLNEQFF
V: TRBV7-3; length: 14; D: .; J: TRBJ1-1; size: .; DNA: TGTGCCAGCAGCTTAATGGCGGGTAAGACTGAAGCTTTCTTT; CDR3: CASSLMAGKTEAFF